This T cell receptor (beta chain) was obtained from a study of beta chain features in type 1 diabetes. The entirety of the isolated RNA underwent reverse transcription, so expressed TCRB transcripts were sequenced. The table came from immunoSEQ multiplex PCR; TCRdb's copy has only in-frame clones and leaves some out. Of around 180,000 clones in the sample, about 8% were seen once. Trimming removed 1 base from V and 7 bases from J, with 17 bases in between. The CDR3 extends over 15 amino acids. In germline, CDR1 is SGHRS, CDR2 YFSETQ. The study's findings and limits: Shorter TCRB CDR3s, moderately but significantly so, marked every one of the four CD4+ subsets in Type 1 diabetes patients. Reads derived from cDNA could over-represent cells showing high TCR expression.

Notes on this clone: Its target is unknown.

The clonotype originates from a woman aged 40 to 49 with type 1 diabetes. The rearrangement joins TRBV5-1 to TRBJ1-2, with D uncertain. Sequenced sample: central memory CD4+ T cells from blood. CDR3 coding DNA: TGCGCCAGCAGCTTGAACGTTGGGCAGAGCTTTGGCTACACCTTC. It translates to CASSLNVGQSFGYTF.